Listed here are 12 T cell receptor beta chains from one sample, sequenced in a study of early stage breast cancer tumors. Libraries were prepared by immunoSEQ multiplex PCR; TCRdb keeps only in-frame clonotypes and omits some of them. The top ten clones hold about 6.8% of a sample with approximately 39,000 clones, less than 80% of them seen once. The sample taken for sequencing was blood. These receptors came from a person aged 55 to 69 with breast cancer.

The chain uses TRBV7-2 and TRBJ2-3, with 8 bases identical to TRBD2. In germline, CDR1 is SGHTA, CDR2 FQGNSA. The trim removed 5 bases at V and 3 bases at J, leaving 4 bases unmatched. This CDR3 has 14 amino acids. The CDR3 spells CASSAGTRTDTQYF. The CDR3 DNA follows: TGTGCCAGCAGCGCCGGGACTAGGACAGATACGCAGTATTTT.

The CDR3 DNA reads as TGTGCCAGCAGCTTAGCTGGGGTTGAGCAGTTCTTC. This codes for CASSLAGVEQFF. The V and J genes are TRBV11-2 and TRBJ2-1; D gene ambiguous. Germline-derived CDR1 and CDR2 are SGHAT and FQNNGV. There are 12 residues in the CDR3. V was trimmed by 1 base and J by 9 bases, leaving 7 bases between them.

The genes are TRBV9 and TRBJ2-5; 8 bases map to TRBD1. The CDR3 is 16 residues long. Germline V CDR1 and CDR2: SGDLS, YYNGEE. V lost 3 bases, J lost 0 bases, and 7 bases stayed unmatched. CDR3 region: CASSETGQAYQETQYF. CDR3 coding DNA: TGTGCCAGCAGCGAGACGGGACAGGCGTACCAAGAGACCCAGTACTTC.

J is TRBJ1-5 and V is TRBV4-1; maybe TRBD1 (6 bases). The germline V gene has CDR1 MGHRA and CDR2 YSYEKL. Trimming cost V 0 bases and J 6 bases, with 12 bases left between them. The CDR3 runs to 15 residues. The chain's CDR3 is CASSQDGGGSQPQHF. The DNA for the CDR3 is TGCGCCAGCAGCCAAGATGGAGGGGGGAGTCAGCCCCAGCATTTT.

The chain is built from TRBV10-3 and TRBJ1-1; perhaps TRBD1 as D (5 bases). Trimming removed 3 bases at V and 11 bases at J, with 19 bases between. This CDR3 is 14 amino acids long. CDR1 and CDR2 from the germline V gene are ENHRY and SYGVKD. CDR3 sequence reads: CAISDGPGDPGAFF. CDR3 coding DNA: TGTGCCATCAGTGACGGGCCGGGGGACCCTGGGGCTTTCTTT.

The V gene is TRBV5-1, the J gene TRBJ1-1, with D hard to call. The CDR3 loop spans 13 amino acids. Trimming stripped 1 base from V and 6 bases from J, with 10 bases between. Germline V gene sequence: CDR1 SGHRS, CDR2 YFSETQ. The CDR3 reads CASSLSLFAEAFF. The DNA for the CDR3 is TGCGCCAGCAGCTTGTCCCTTTTCGCTGAAGCTTTCTTT.

J is TRBJ1-1 and V is TRBV7-9; D possibly corresponds to TRBD1 (5 bases). The CDR3 has 15 residues. Germline V gives CDR1 SEHNR, CDR2 FQNEAQ (reference sequence). V lost 7 bases and J lost 0, with 15 bases in between. CDR3 protein: CASIRARGVNTEAFF. The CDR3 DNA reads TGTGCCAGCATCCGGGCACGAGGGGTGAACACTGAAGCTTTCTTT. The full variable domain, rest sourced from reference TRBV7-9 and TRBJ1-1, is DTGVSQNPRHKITKRGQNVTFRCDPISEHNRLYWYRQTLGQGPEFLTYFQNEAQLEKSRLLSDRFSAERPKGSFSTLEIQRTEQGDSAMYLCASIRARGVNTEAFFGQGTRLTVV.

The V call is TRBV28, the J call TRBJ2-2, with D tentatively TRBD1 (5 bases). Germline V lookup: CDR1 MDHEN, CDR2 SYDVKM. The CDR3 sequence is 16 residues long. With 7 bases removed from V and 1 base from J, the gap between germline ends came to 16 bases. CDR3 sequence: CASTKLGHQNTGELFF. As DNA, the CDR3 is TGTGCCAGCACCAAACTGGGGCACCAGAACACCGGGGAGCTGTTTTTT.

CDR3 sequence: CAWVGRPNSGANVLTF. In nucleotides, the CDR3 is TGTGCCTGGGTTGGACGGCCTAACTCTGGGGCCAACGTCCTGACTTTC. The chain couples TRBV30 to TRBJ2-6; D remains ambiguous. Germline V gives CDR1 GTSNPN, CDR2 SVGIG (reference sequence). The CDR3 covers 16 residues. Trimming took off 5 bases at V and 0 bases at J, with 14 bases between the two ends.

J is TRBJ2-6 and V is TRBV5-1, with 8 bases that match TRBD1. Per germline, CDR1 SGHRS and CDR2 YFSETQ. J was trimmed by 2 bases and V by 3 bases; bases with no gene match: 16. This CDR3 has 20 residues. CDR3 protein: CASSSPPGQGSQTGANVLTF. CDR3 bases: TGCGCCAGCAGCTCTCCCCCTGGACAGGGTAGTCAAACTGGGGCCAACGTCCTGACTTTC.

The V and J genes are TRBV5-1 and TRBJ2-7; perhaps TRBD1 as D (6 bases). Germline loops: CDR1 SGHRS, CDR2 YFSETQ. V lost 6 bases and J 4 bases, leaving 17 bases between the germline ends. This CDR3 is built from 14 residues. The DNA of the CDR3 is TGCGCCAGCACCCCTCCGGGACACCTATACGAGCAGTACTTC. Translating gives CASTPPGHLYEQYF.

The chain carries TRBV29-1 and TRBJ1-1, with no clear D. The V end was cut by 4 bases, the J end by 5 bases, with 17 bases between. The germline V gene encodes CDR1 SQVTM and CDR2 ANQGSEA. This CDR3 is 14 amino acids long. The DNA of the CDR3 is TGCAGCGTTGCAGGTACTAGGGCAAGAACTGAAGCTTTCTTT. Its translation: CSVAGTRARTEAFF.